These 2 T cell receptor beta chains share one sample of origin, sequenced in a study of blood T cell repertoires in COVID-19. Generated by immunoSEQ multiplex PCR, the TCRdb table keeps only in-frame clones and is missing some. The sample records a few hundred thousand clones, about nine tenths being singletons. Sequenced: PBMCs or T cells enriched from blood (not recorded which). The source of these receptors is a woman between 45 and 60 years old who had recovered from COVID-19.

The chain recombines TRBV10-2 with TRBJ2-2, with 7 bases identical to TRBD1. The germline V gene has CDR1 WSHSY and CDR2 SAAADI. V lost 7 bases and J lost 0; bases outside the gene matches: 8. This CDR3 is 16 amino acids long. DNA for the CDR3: TGCGCCAGCACCCATGCCGGGACAGCGAACACCGGGGAGCTGTTTTTT. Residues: CASTHAGTANTGELFF.

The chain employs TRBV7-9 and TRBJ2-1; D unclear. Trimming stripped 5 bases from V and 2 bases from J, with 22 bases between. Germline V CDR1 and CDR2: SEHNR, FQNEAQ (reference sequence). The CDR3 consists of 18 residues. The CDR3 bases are TGTGCCAGCAGCCCCCCCCCAAGGTTTGCCGCGGCCTACAATGAGCAGTTCTTC. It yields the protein CASSPPPRFAAAYNEQFF.